The clone carrying this TCR beta chain was counted at least ten times. The antigen is undetermined. Samples came from axillary lymph nodes draining the breast cancer. This sample was taken from a study of breast tumors, draining lymph nodes, adjacent tissues. The study, taken as a whole, reports: Tumor TCR diversity was below lymph nodes but above nontumor tissue. That most tumor T cells come from lymph nodes remained unproven. Compared with basal-like, luminal-like tumors shared significantly more repertoire with nontumor tissue. Findings are consistent with lymph node origin and intratumoral expansion of most tumor T cells.

V gave up 0 bases and J gave up 4 bases, with 15 bases separating them. Per germline, CDR1 LNHNV and CDR2 YYDKDF (reference sequence). CDR3 length equals 16 residues. TCRdb re-derived calls from the multiplex PCR reads in MiXCR, one entry per CDR3 protein. The data show about 130,000 distinct CDR3 sequences, about 20% seen once. Sequences were obtained from axillary lymph node tissue. The receptor was derived from a female donor with breast cancer. Some clones in this sample may be carry-over from other donors' samples. The rearrangement joins TRBV15 to TRBJ2-5; tentatively, D is TRBD2 (5 bases). The CDR3 region has the DNA TGTGCCACCAGCAGAGATAGGTCGGCCGCGGGAGAGACCCAGTACTTC. Amino acids: CATSRDRSAAGETQYF. Full variable domain (rest looked up from reference TRBV15 and TRBJ2-5): DAMVIQNPRYQVTQFGKPVTLSCSQTLNHNVMYWYQQKSSQAPKLLFHYYDKDFNNEADTPDNFQSRRPNTSFCFLDIRSPGLGDTAMYLCATSRDRSAAGETQYFGPGTRLLVL.